The rows below give T cell receptor beta chains drawn from one sample of a study of T-cell memory formation after mild COVID-19. TCRdb re-derived calls from the 5' RACE reads in MiXCR, one entry per CDR3 protein. The data contain 550,000 to 600,000 distinct CDR3 sequences, less than 25% of them singletons. Material for sequencing was PBMCs or a T cell subset sorted from them (not recorded which). Receptor source: an adult woman who had mild COVID-19 (a few samples of this study predate the infection). Cell type and time point are not known. Both conserved end residues are part of each CDR3. D genes are given only for firm matches. Where a row states a size, it is once, few, many or the class of an expanded clone; other rows omit it.

TRBJ2-1 | NA | TRBV5-1 | TRBD1 | TGCGCCAGCAGCTTGGGACAGGGCTACTCCTACAATGAGCAGTTCTTC | CASSLGQGYSYNEQFF
TRBJ2-7 | NA | TRBV6-6 | NA | TGTGCCAGCAGTTACTACGTCGACGAGCAGTACTTC | CASSYYVDEQYF
TRBJ1-1 | NA | TRBV7-3 | TRBD1 | TGTGCCAGCAGCTCTCTACAGGGGGCTGAAGCTTTCTTT | CASSSLQGAEAFF
TRBJ1-1 | NA | TRBV29-1 | NA | TGCAGCGTTGTGGGGTGGGGGAACACTGAAGCTTTCTTT | CSVVGWGNTEAFF
TRBJ1-2 | NA | TRBV12-3/TRBV12-4 | NA | TGTGCCAGCAGTTCCATAGGAATGGCGGACAACTATGGCTACACCTTC | CASSSIGMADNYGYTF
TRBJ2-5 | NA | TRBV30 | NA | TGTGCCTGGAGTGTACGTGTGCGGGAGACCCAGTACTTC | CAWSVRVRETQYF
TRBJ2-6 | few | TRBV5-1 | NA | TGCGCCAGCAGCGGATCGCTAACTGGGGCCAACGTCCTGACTTTC | CASSGSLTGANVLTF
TRBJ2-4 | NA | TRBV20-1 | NA | TGCAGTGCTAGAGTAGCAACACCGGCGTCCCAAAACATTCAGTACTTC | CSARVATPASQNIQYF
TRBJ1-5 | NA | TRBV7-9 | TRBD1 | TGTGCCAGCAGCCCCCCCGGACAGGGGGCGAGGCAGCCCCAGCATTTT | CASSPPGQGARQPQHF
TRBJ1-6 | NA | TRBV12-3/TRBV12-4 | NA | TGTGCCAGCAGTTCCAGGGCAAATTCACCCCTCCACTTT | CASSSRANSPLHF
TRBJ2-7 | NA | TRBV6-1 | NA | TGTGCCAGCAGTGAAAGGTGGGGGCCCAACGACGAGCAGTACTTC | CASSERWGPNDEQYF
TRBJ1-4 | few | TRBV6-5 | TRBD1 | TGTGCCAGCAGTTACTCCTCCCAGGGGGGTCCGAAAAAACTGTTTTTT | CASSYSSQGGPKKLFF
TRBJ1-1 | NA | TRBV12-3/TRBV12-4 | NA | TGTGCCAGCAGTTTAGGCGCAGGGATTGCTGAAGCTTTCTTT | CASSLGAGIAEAFF
TRBJ2-6 | few | TRBV25-1 | TRBD2 | TGTGCCAGCGCCCGGGGGGCTGGGGCCAACGTCCTGACTTTC | CASARGAGANVLTF
TRBJ2-1 | NA | TRBV5-6 | NA | TGTGCCAGCAGCTTGGTCATTGCAGGTAGAGAGCAGTTCTTC | CASSLVIAGREQFF
TRBJ1-5 | few | TRBV3-1 | NA | TGTGCCAGCAGTCAAGGGGGAGGTCAGCCCCAGCATTTT | CASSQGGGQPQHF
TRBJ2-7 | few | TRBV10-3 | NA | TGTGCCATCAGTGACAAGCGATACTACGAGCAGTACTTC | CAISDKRYYEQYF
TRBJ1-2 | NA | TRBV5-1 | NA | TGCGCCAGCAGCTTGAGGGTTAGGGGCGCGTACTATGGCTACACCTTC | CASSLRVRGAYYGYTF
TRBJ1-6 | NA | TRBV3-1 | NA | TGTGCCAGTACGGGGGATGGTAATTCACCCCTCCACTTT | CASTGDGNSPLHF
TRBJ2-7 | NA | TRBV4-2 | NA | TGTGCCAGCAGCCCTGGCGGGACCTCAAGCGAGCAGTACTTC | CASSPGGTSSEQYF
TRBJ2-1 | NA | TRBV3-1 | TRBD2 | TGTGCCAGCAGATCTACTAGCGCATACTCCTACAATGAGCAGTTCTTC | CASRSTSAYSYNEQFF
TRBJ1-2 | few | TRBV9 | NA | TGTGCCAGCAGCGGATCCTCGGGACAATTCCCCAGTGGTGGCTACACCTTC | CASSGSSGQFPSGGYTF
TRBJ2-1 | few | TRBV27 | NA | TGTGCCAGCAGTTTATTCGGGGGCTCCTACAATGAGCAGTTCTTC | CASSLFGGSYNEQFF
TRBJ2-1 | many | TRBV27 | NA | TGTGCCAGCAGTTCAGACAGATTCTACAATGAGCAGTTCTTC | CASSSDRFYNEQFF
TRBJ2-1 | NA | TRBV7-2 | NA | TGTGCCAGCAGGGTTAAGGGCATCGCCTACAATGAGCAGTTCTTC | CASRVKGIAYNEQFF
TRBJ1-1 | NA | TRBV20-1 | NA | TGCAGTGCTAATACAGCGAACGCTGAAGCTTTCTTT | CSANTANAEAFF
TRBJ2-1 | NA | TRBV6-5 | NA | TGTGCCAGCAGTTACTCGACGGGGGAGGCCGACAATGAGCAGTTCTTC | CASSYSTGEADNEQFF
TRBJ2-7 | NA | TRBV7-4 | TRBD2 | TGTGCCAGCAGCCCTATACTAGCGGGAGAGGAGTACGAGCAGTACTTC | CASSPILAGEEYEQYF
TRBJ1-1 | few | TRBV5-1 | NA | TGCGCCAGCAGCTTGGAACCGGGAACGGACACTGAAGCTTTCTTT | CASSLEPGTDTEAFF
TRBJ2-6 | NA | TRBV24-1 | NA | TGTGCCACCAGCGCAGGTCTCTCTGGGGCCAACGTCCTGACTTTC | CATSAGLSGANVLTF
TRBJ1-1 | NA | TRBV4-1 | NA | TGCGCCAGCAGCCAACGGGACTCGGACCTTGAAGCTTTCTTT | CASSQRDSDLEAFF
TRBJ2-3 | NA | TRBV9 | TRBD2 | TGTGCCAGCAGCGTCCCATCCGCGGGGGGTACTAGCACAGATACGCAGTATTTT | CASSVPSAGGTSTDTQYF
TRBJ2-3 | NA | TRBV6-2/TRBV6-3 | TRBD2 | TGTGCCAGCAGTTACTCCAGACTAGCGGGGTTCACAGATACGCAGTATTTT | CASSYSRLAGFTDTQYF
TRBJ2-1 | few | TRBV18 | NA | TGTGCCAGCTCACCACCGAGGACAGCCGTCTACAATGAGCAGTTCTTC | CASSPPRTAVYNEQFF
TRBJ1-4 | NA | TRBV7-2 | NA | TGTGCCAGCAGCTTAGAATCGTTCAGACCGAATGAAAAACTGTTTTTT | CASSLESFRPNEKLFF
TRBJ1-5 | NA | TRBV12-3/TRBV12-4 | NA | TGTGCCAGCAGTTCCCCAGGGTCGCCCCAGCATTTT | CASSSPGSPQHF
TRBJ2-7 | few | TRBV18 | NA | TGTGCCAGCTCACCACCGGGGCTAGTGGGCTACGAGCAGTACTTC | CASSPPGLVGYEQYF
TRBJ1-4 | NA | TRBV4-1 | NA | TGCGCCAGCAGCCAAGAAGGAACTGACATCTTAGGAGGACTGTTTTTT | CASSQEGTDILGGLFF
TRBJ2-5 | few | TRBV11-3 | TRBD1 | TGTGCCAGCAGCTCCCTAGGGGGCGAAGAGACCCAGTACTTC | CASSSLGGEETQYF
TRBJ2-1 | few | TRBV19 | TRBD2 | TGTGCCAGTACTTCTAGCGGATCATTGGTTTACTATGAGCAGTTCTTC | CASTSSGSLVYYEQFF
TRBJ2-7 | few | TRBV5-1 | TRBD2 | TGCGCCAGCAGCTTGAAGGGGACTAGCGTCTACGAGCAGTACTTC | CASSLKGTSVYEQYF
TRBJ1-2 | NA | TRBV7-9 | TRBD1 | TGTGCCAGCAGCTCTCTGCGAAATAAATGGGGTGACAGGGGCCAGGATGGCTACACCTTC | CASSSLRNKWGDRGQDGYTF
TRBJ2-1 | few | TRBV27 | NA | TGTGCCAGCAGTAAGAAGGTCACCTCCTACAATGAGCAGTTCTTC | CASSKKVTSYNEQFF
TRBJ2-5 | NA | TRBV5-1 | TRBD1 | TGCGCCAGCAGCTTGGGACAGGGGCCTTGGGAGACCCAGTACTTC | CASSLGQGPWETQYF
TRBJ2-1 | NA | TRBV12-3/TRBV12-4 | TRBD1 | TGTGCCAGCACCTCGAGGACAGGGAATCAGTTCTTC | CASTSRTGNQFF
TRBJ2-2 | NA | TRBV6-5 | TRBD2 | TGTGCCAGCAGTCCTAGCGGGGGGAGGGACGGGGAGCTGTTTTTT | CASSPSGGRDGELFF
TRBJ2-7 | NA | TRBV4-3 | TRBD2 | TGCGCCAGCAGCCAAGGCCGGACTAGCGGCTACGAGCAGTACTTC | CASSQGRTSGYEQYF
TRBJ2-2 | many | TRBV6-1 | NA | TGTGCCACCCTCCGGCTAGAGGCCGGGGAGCTGTTTTTT | CATLRLEAGELFF
TRBJ1-5 | NA | TRBV4-1 | NA | TGCGCCAGCACACCGGGTCCGCAGAATCAGCCCCAGCATTTT | CASTPGPQNQPQHF
TRBJ2-1 | NA | TRBV5-5 | NA | TGTGCCAGCAGCCCCCGGTGGGCGGGTGCCCCTCCAATCTTC | CASSPRWAGAPPIF
TRBJ2-1 | few | TRBV12-3/TRBV12-4 | TRBD2 | TGTGCCAGCAGGCCCGCGAGTCTGGCGGGAGAGGACAATGAGCAGTTCTTC | CASRPASLAGEDNEQFF
TRBJ2-7 | few | TRBV12-3/TRBV12-4 | TRBD2 | TGTGCCAGCAACGGAGCGGGAGGTCGGCAGTACTTC | CASNGAGGRQYF
TRBJ2-3 | few | TRBV12-3/TRBV12-4 | TRBD1 | TGTGCCAGCAGTTTTGTGCGTGGGGGACAGCCCACAGATACGCAGTATTTT | CASSFVRGGQPTDTQYF
TRBJ2-5 | few | TRBV7-6 | TRBD2 | TGTGCCAGCAGCTTATATCTAGCGGGGGACCCCGGAACCCAGTACTTC | CASSLYLAGDPGTQYF
TRBJ2-1 | NA | TRBV12-3/TRBV12-4 | NA | TGTGCCAGCAGTGCCTCTCGACTCTACAATGAGCAGTTCTTC | CASSASRLYNEQFF